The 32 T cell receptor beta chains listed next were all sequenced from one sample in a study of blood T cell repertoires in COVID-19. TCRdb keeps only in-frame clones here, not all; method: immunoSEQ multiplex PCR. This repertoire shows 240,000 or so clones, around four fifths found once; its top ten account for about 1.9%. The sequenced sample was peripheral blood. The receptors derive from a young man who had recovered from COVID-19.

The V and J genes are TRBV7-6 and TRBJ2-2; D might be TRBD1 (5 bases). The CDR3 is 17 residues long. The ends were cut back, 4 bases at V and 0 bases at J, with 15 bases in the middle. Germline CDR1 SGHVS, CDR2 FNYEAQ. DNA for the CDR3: TGTGCCAGCAGCTCCGCAACCCAGGGAACGAACACCGGGGAGCTGTTTTTT. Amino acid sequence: CASSSATQGTNTGELFF.

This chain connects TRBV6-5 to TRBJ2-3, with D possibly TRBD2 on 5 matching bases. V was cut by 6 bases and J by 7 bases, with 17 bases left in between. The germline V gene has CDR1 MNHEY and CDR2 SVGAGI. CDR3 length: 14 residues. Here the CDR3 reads CASRDFILSNTQYF. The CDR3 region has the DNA TGTGCCAGCAGGGACTTCATACTGAGTAATACGCAGTATTTT.

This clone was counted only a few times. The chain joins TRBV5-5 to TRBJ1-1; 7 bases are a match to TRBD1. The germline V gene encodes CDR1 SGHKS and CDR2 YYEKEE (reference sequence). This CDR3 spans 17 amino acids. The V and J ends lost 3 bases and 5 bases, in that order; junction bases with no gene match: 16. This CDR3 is CASSSFRGRDSRTEAFF. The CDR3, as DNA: TGTGCCAGCAGCTCATTTAGGGGACGGGACAGTCGGACTGAAGCTTTCTTT.

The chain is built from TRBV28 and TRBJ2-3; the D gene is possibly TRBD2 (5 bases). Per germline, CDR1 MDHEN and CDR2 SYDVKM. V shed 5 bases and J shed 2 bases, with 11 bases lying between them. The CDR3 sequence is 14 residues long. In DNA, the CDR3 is TGTGCCAGCAGTAGGCCTAGCCACACAGATACGCAGTATTTT. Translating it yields CASSRPSHTDTQYF.

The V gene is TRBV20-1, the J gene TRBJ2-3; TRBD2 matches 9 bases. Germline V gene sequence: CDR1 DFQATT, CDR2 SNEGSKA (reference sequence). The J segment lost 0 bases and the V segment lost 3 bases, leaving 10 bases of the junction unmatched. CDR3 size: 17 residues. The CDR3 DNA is TGCAGTGCTAGTTTAGGGCTAGCGGGGATGAGCACAGATACGCAGTATTTT. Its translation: CSASLGLAGMSTDTQYF.

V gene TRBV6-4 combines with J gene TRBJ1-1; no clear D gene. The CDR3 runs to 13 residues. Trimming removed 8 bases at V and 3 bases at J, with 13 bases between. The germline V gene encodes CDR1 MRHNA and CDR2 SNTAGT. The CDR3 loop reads CASLRRFDTEAFF. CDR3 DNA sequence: TGTGCCAGCCTCCGGAGATTTGACACTGAAGCTTTCTTT.

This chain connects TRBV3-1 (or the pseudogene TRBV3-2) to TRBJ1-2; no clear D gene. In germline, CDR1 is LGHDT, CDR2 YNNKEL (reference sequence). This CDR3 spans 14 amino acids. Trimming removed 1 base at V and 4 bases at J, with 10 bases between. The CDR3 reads CASSQALGSYGYTF. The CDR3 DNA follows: TGTGCCAGCAGCCAAGCACTAGGGAGCTATGGCTACACCTTC.

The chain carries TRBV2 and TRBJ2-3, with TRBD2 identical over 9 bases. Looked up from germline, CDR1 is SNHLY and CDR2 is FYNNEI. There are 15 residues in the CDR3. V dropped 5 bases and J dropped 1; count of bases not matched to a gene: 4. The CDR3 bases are TGTGCCAGCAGTACTAAGCGGGGGGGCACAGATACGCAGTATTTT. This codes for CASSTKRGGTDTQYF.

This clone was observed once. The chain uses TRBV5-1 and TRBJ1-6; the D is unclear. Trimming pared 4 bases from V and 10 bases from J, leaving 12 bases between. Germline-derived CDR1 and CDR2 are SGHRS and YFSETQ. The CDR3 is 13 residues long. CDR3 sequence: CASSPRVESPLHF. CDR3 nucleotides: TGCGCCAGCAGCCCCCGGGTAGAATCACCCCTCCACTTT.

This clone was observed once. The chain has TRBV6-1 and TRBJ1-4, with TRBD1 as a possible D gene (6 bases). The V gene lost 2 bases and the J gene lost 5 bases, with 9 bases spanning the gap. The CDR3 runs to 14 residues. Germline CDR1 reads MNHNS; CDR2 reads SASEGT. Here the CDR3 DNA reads TGTGCCAGCAGTGAATTCGGACAGAATGAAAAACTGTTTTTT. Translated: CASSEFGQNEKLFF.

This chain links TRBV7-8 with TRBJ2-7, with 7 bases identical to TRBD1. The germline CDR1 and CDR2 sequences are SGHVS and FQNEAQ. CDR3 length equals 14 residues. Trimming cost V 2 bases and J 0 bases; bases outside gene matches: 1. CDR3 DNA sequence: TGTGCCAGCAGCTTAAGGGACAGCTCCTACGAGCAGTACGTC. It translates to CASSLRDSSYEQYV.

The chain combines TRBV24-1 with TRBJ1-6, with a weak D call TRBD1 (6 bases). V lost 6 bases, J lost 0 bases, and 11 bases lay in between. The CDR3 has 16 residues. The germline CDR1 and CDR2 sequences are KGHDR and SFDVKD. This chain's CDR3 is CATSPGGASYNSPLHF. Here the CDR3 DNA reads TGTGCCACCAGTCCGGGGGGCGCCTCCTATAATTCACCCCTCCACTTT.

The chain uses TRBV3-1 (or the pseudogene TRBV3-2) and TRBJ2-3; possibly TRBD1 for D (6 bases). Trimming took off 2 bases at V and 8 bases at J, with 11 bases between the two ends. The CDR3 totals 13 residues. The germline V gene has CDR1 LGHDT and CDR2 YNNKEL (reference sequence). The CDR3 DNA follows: TGTGCCAGCAGCCAAAGGGGGAGAGTTACGCAGTATTTT. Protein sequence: CASSQRGRVTQYF.

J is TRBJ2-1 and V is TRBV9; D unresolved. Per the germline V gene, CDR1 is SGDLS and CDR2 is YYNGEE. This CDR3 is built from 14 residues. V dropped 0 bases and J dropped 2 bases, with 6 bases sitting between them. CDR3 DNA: TGTGCCAGCAGCGTAGCTTCCCCCTACAATGAGCAGTTCTTC. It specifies CASSVASPYNEQFF.

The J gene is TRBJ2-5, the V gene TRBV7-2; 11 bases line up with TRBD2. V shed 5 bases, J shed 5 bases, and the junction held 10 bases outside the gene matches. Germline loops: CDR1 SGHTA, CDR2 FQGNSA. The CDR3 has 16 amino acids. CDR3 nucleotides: TGTGCCAGCAGCCCCTATAGCGGGGGGGCCGGGGAGACCCAGTACTTC. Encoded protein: CASSPYSGGAGETQYF.

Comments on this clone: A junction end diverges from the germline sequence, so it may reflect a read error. The CDR3 DNA reads as TGTGCCGGCAGCCAAGACTCTAGCGGGGGGCCCAATGAGCAGTTCTTC. Translating gives CAGSQDSSGGPNEQFF. This chain uses TRBV4-2 with TRBJ2-1, with 11 nucleotides matching TRBD2. Looked up from germline, CDR1 is LGHNA and CDR2 is YNFKEQ. CDR3 size: 16 residues.

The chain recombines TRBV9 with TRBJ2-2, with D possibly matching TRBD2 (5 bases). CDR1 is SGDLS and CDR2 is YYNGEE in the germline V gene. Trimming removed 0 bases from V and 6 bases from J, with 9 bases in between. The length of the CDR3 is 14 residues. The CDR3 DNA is TGTGCCAGCAGCGTAGAACCCGGGGCCGGGGAGCTGTTTTTT. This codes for CASSVEPGAGELFF.

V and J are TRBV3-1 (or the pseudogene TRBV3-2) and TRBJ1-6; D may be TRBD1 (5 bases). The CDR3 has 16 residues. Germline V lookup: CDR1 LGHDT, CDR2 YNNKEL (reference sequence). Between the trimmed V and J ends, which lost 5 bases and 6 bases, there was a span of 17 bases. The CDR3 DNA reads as TGTGCCAGCAGCGCCCAGACAGTAACACTTAATTCACCCCTCCACTTT. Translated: CASSAQTVTLNSPLHF.

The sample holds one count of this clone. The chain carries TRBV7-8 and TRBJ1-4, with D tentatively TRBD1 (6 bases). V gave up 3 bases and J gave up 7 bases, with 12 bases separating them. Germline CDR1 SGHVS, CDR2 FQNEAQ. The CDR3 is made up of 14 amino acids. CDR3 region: CASSFTGLREKLFF. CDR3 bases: TGTGCCAGCAGCTTCACAGGGCTTCGTGAAAAACTGTTTTTT. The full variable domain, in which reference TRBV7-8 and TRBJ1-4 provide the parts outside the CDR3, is GAGVSQSPRYKVAKRGQDVALRCDPISGHVSLFWYQQALGQGPEFLTYFQNEAQLDKSGLPSDRFFAERPEGSVSTLKIQRTQQEDSAVYLCASSFTGLREKLFFGSGTQLSVL.

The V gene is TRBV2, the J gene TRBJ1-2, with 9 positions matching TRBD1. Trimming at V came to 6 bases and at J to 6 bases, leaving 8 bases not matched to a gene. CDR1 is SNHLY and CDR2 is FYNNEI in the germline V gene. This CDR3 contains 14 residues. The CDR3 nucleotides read TGTGCCAGCAGAGACGCCGGGACAGGGAATGGCTACACCTTC. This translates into CASRDAGTGNGYTF.

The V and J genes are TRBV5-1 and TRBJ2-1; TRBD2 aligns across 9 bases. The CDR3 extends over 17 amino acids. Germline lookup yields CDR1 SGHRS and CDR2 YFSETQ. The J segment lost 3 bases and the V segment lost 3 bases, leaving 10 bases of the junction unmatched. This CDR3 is CASSSSGGTVYYNEQFF. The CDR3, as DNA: TGCGCCAGCAGCTCCAGCGGGGGGACCGTATACTACAATGAGCAGTTCTTC.

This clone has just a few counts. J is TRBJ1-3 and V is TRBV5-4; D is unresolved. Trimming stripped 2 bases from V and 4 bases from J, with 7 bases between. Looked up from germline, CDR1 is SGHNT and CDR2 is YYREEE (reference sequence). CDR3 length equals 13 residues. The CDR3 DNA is TGTGCCAGCAGCTTCCCAGAAGGAAACACCATATATTTT. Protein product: CASSFPEGNTIYF. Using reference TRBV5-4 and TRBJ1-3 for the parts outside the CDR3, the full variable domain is ETGVTQSPTHLIKTRGQQVTLRCSSQSGHNTVSWYQQALGQGPQFIFQYYREEENGRGNFPPRFSGLQFPNYSSELNVNALELDDSALYLCASSFPEGNTIYFGEGSWLTVV.

The CDR3 sequence is CASSPEGETQYF. In DNA form, the CDR3 reads TGTGCCAGCTCACCGGAGGGAGAGACCCAGTACTTC. The chain employs TRBV18 and TRBJ2-5; the D gene is possibly TRBD2 (6 bases). Trimming left V 3 bases short and J 4 bases short, with 6 bases between. CDR1 is KGHSH, CDR2 LQKENI, per germline. CDR3 length: 12 amino acids. The full variable domain, in which reference TRBV18 and TRBJ2-5 provide the parts outside the CDR3, is NAGVMQNPRHLVRRRGQEARLRCSPMKGHSHVYWYRQLPEEGLKFMVYLQKENIIDESGMPKERFSAEFPKEGPSILRIQQVVRGDSAAYFCASSPEGETQYFGPGTRLLVL.

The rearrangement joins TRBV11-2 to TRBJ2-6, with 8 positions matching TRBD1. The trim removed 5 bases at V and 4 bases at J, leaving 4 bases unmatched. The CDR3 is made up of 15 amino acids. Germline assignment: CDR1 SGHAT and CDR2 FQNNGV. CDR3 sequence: CASSMDRAGANVLTF. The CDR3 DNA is TGTGCCAGCAGCATGGACAGGGCCGGGGCCAACGTCCTGACTTTC.

CDR3 sequence: CASSSRTSGGRETQYF. The CDR3 region has the DNA TGTGCCAGCAGCTCCCGGACTAGCGGGGGCAGGGAGACCCAGTACTTC. The chain carries TRBV11-2 and TRBJ2-5; 13 positions agree with TRBD2. Germline V lookup: CDR1 SGHAT, CDR2 FQNNGV. V shed 4 bases, J shed 5 bases, and the junction held 7 bases outside the gene matches. The CDR3 is 16 residues long.

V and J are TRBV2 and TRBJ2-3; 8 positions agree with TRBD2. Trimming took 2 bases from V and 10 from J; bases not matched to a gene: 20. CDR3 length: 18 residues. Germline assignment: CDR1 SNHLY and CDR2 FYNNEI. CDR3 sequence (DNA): TGTGCCAGCAGTGAAAGGTGCGGGGCGGGGGGAGGCCAGGGATCGCAGTATTTT. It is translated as CASSERCGAGGGQGSQYF. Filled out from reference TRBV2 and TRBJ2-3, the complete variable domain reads EPEVTQTPSHQVTQMGQEVILRCVPISNHLYFYWYRQILGQKVEFLVSFYNNEISEKSEIFDDQFSVERPDGSNFTLKIRSTKLEDSAMYFCASSERCGAGGGQGSQYFGPGTRLTVL.

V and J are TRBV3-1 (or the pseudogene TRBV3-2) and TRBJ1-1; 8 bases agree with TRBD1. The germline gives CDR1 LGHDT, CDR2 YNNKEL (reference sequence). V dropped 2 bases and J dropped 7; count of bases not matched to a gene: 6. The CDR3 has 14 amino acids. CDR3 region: CASSQRQGTHEAFF. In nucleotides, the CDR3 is TGTGCCAGCAGCCAACGACAGGGGACCCATGAAGCTTTCTTT.

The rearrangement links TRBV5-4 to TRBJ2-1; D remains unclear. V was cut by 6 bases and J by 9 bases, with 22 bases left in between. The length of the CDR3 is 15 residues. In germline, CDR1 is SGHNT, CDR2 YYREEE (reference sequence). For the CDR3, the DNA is TGTGCCAGCACGACGGGTAGTCTTTCTTTCAGTGAGCAGTTCTTC. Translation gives CASTTGSLSFSEQFF. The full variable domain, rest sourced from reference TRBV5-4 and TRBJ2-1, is ETGVTQSPTHLIKTRGQQVTLRCSSQSGHNTVSWYQQALGQGPQFIFQYYREEENGRGNFPPRFSGLQFPNYSSELNVNALELDDSALYLCASTTGSLSFSEQFFGPGTRLTVL.

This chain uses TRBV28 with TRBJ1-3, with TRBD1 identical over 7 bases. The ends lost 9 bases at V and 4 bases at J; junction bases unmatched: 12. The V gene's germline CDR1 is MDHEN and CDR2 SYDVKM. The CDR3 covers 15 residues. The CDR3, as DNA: TGTGCCAGTCTGCCCGCTGGGACAGTCGGAAACACCATATATTTT. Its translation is CASLPAGTVGNTIYF.

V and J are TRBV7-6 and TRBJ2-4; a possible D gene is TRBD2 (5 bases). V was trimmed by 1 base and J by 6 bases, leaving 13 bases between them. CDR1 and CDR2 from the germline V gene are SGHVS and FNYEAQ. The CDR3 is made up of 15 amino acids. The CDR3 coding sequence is TGTGCCAGCAGCTTAGTGGCTGGGAGCGGAAACATTCAGTACTTC. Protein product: CASSLVAGSGNIQYF.

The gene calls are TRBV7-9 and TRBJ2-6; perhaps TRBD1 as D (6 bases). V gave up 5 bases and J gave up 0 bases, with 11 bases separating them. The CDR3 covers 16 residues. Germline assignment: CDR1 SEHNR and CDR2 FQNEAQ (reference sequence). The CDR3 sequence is CASSTQTGSGANVLTF. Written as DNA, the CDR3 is TGTGCCAGCAGCACCCAGACAGGCTCTGGGGCCAACGTCCTGACTTTC.

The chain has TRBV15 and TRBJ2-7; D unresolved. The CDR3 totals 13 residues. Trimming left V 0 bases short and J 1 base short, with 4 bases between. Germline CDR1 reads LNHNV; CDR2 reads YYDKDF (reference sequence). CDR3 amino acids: CATSRDYSYEQYV. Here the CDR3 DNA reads TGTGCCACCAGCAGAGACTATTCCTACGAGCAGTACGTC.